A single sample gave rise to the 19 T cell receptor beta chains below, sequenced in a study of blood T cell repertoires in COVID-19. Clones were read by immunoSEQ multiplex PCR, and TCRdb kept only the in-frame ones, dropping some. The repertoire consists of just under 85,000 clones, with around four fifths occurring once and the leading ten covering approximately 15%. The specimen was peripheral blood. All receptors come from a woman aged 60 to 75 with acute or convalescent COVID-19.

This clone was recorded only once. The chain links TRBV11-3 to TRBJ2-1, with 7 bases matching TRBD1. This CDR3 comprises 14 residues. From germline, CDR1 is SGHNT and CDR2 YENEEA. Unmatched junction bases numbered 7, after V lost 1 base and J lost 10 bases. The chain's CDR3 is CASSLGTGVREQFF. The CDR3 coding sequence is TGTGCCAGCAGCTTAGGTACAGGGGTCCGGGAGCAGTTCTTC.

This clone was observed once. The chain joins TRBV4-3 to TRBJ2-7; D is unclear. Trimming cost V 2 bases and J 4 bases, with 18 bases left between them. The CDR3 is 16 amino acids. Germline CDR1 reads LGHNA; CDR2 reads YSLEER. The CDR3 region is CASSQTDYSPSYEQYF. For the CDR3, the DNA is TGCGCCAGCAGCCAAACAGATTACAGCCCATCGTACGAGCAGTACTTC.

The chain uses TRBV28 and TRBJ1-1; D not resolved. The CDR3 sequence is 12 residues long. Between the trimmed V and J ends, which lost 6 bases and 4 bases, there was a span of 9 bases. Germline V CDR1 and CDR2: MDHEN, SYDVKM. The CDR3 DNA sequence: TGTGCCAGCAGGGGCGAGTTCACTGAAGCTTTCTTT. Translating it yields CASRGEFTEAFF. The full variable domain, completed using reference TRBV28 and TRBJ1-1, is DVKVTQSSRYLVKRTGEKVFLECVQDMDHENMFWYRQDPGLGLRLIYFSYDVKMKEKGDIPEGYSVSREKKERFSLILESASTNQTSMYLCASRGEFTEAFFGQGTRLTVV.

The chain is built from TRBV30 and TRBJ1-3; 7 positions agree with TRBD1. Germline CDR1 reads GTSNPN; CDR2 reads SVGIG (reference sequence). This CDR3 has 14 residues. The V segment lost 1 base and the J segment 0 bases; nucleotides outside the gene matches: 0. CDR3 DNA sequence: TGTGCCTGGAGTGGGACAGGCTCTGGAAACACCATATATTTT. As protein: CAWSGTGSGNTIYF.

This chain joins TRBV11-2 and TRBJ2-7; 16 bases are a match to TRBD2. The CDR3 covers 16 residues. CDR1 and CDR2 from the germline V gene are SGHAT and FQNNGV. V was pared by 1 base and J by 6 bases, with 3 bases of the junction left unmatched. The CDR3 protein is CASSLGGTSGRVEQYF. CDR3 bases: TGTGCCAGCAGCTTAGGAGGGACTAGCGGGAGGGTCGAGCAGTACTTC.

The rearrangement uses TRBV19 and TRBJ1-1, with D unclear. The germline gives CDR1 LNHDA, CDR2 SQIVND (reference sequence). Trimming left V 10 bases short and J 8 bases short, with 14 bases between. This CDR3 comprises 11 residues. CDR3 sequence (DNA): TGTGCCACAAGCGACGGCCGGGAAGCTTTCTTT. Amino acids: CATSDGREAFF.

The chain links TRBV6-1 to TRBJ1-1; D is undetermined. The germline V gene encodes CDR1 MNHNS and CDR2 SASEGT. The length of the CDR3 is 14 residues. V lost 3 bases, J lost 4 bases, and 12 bases lay in between. The CDR3, as DNA: TGTGCCAGCAGTGAGACCAGCGTGGGCACTGAAGCTTTCTTT. Protein: CASSETSVGTEAFF.

The chain links TRBV19 to TRBJ1-5; possible D gene TRBD1, 6 bases. CDR3 size: 15 residues. Germline V CDR1 and CDR2: LNHDA, SQIVND (reference sequence). V lost 6 bases and J 5 bases, leaving 17 bases between the germline ends. The CDR3 loop is CASSVDRWFDQPQHF. The CDR3 nucleotides read TGTGCCAGTAGCGTCGACAGGTGGTTTGATCAGCCCCAGCATTTT. Complete variable domain (other parts from reference TRBV19 and TRBJ1-5): DGGITQSPKYLFRKEGQNVTLSCEQNLNHDAMYWYRQDPGQGLRLIYYSQIVNDFQKGDIAEGYSVSREKKESFPLTVTSAQKNPTAFYLCASSVDRWFDQPQHFGDGTRLSIL.

This clone was observed a few times. CDR3 DNA: TGTGCCAGCAGTTACTCTTCCGTTCTGCGGACAGGGACCCGTAACTATGGCTACACCTTC. It specifies CASSYSSVLRTGTRNYGYTF. The rearrangement links TRBV6-2 or TRBV6-3 to TRBJ1-2; 8 positions agree with TRBD1. This CDR3 has 20 residues. The V and J ends lost 0 bases and 1 base, in that order; junction bases with no gene match: 16. Germline-derived CDR1 and CDR2 are MNHEY and SVGEGT.

V usage is TRBV9 and J usage is TRBJ2-5, with 11 positions matching TRBD1. Looked up from germline, CDR1 is SGDLS and CDR2 is YYNGEE. V shed 2 bases, J shed 1 base, and the junction held 4 bases outside the gene matches. CDR3 size: 16 residues. In nucleotides, the CDR3 is TGTGCCAGCAGCGTCACCGGGACAGGGGGCCAAGAGACCCAGTACTTC. Translating it yields CASSVTGTGGQETQYF.

This clone has more than one count but fewer than ten. The chain combines TRBV7-2 with TRBJ1-6; D is possibly TRBD1 (5 bases). From germline, CDR1 is SGHTA and CDR2 FQGNSA. The CDR3 consists of 18 residues. Trimming cost V 7 bases and J 0 bases, with 19 bases left between them. CDR3 region: CASNLPGLLSSYNSPLHF. The CDR3 DNA reads as TGTGCCAGCAACCTACCGGGACTTCTAAGCTCCTATAATTCACCCCTCCACTTT.

The rearrangement uses TRBV19 and TRBJ1-2, with unresolved D. Germline V gene sequence: CDR1 LNHDA, CDR2 SQIVND (reference sequence). V lost 0 bases, J lost 2 bases, and 13 bases lay in between. This CDR3 spans 16 amino acids. In nucleotides, the CDR3 is TGTGCCAGTAGTATAGATCTTCTAGTCGGGAACTATGGCTACACCTTC. Translation gives CASSIDLLVGNYGYTF.

The chain joins TRBV7-2 to TRBJ2-2, with 9 bases aligning to TRBD2. In germline, CDR1 is SGHTA, CDR2 FQGNSA. After removal of 3 bases from V and 7 bases from J, the junction contained 9 bases not matched to a gene. This CDR3 has 16 amino acids. The CDR3 region is CASSFGGRALGGELFF. CDR3 sequence (DNA): TGTGCCAGCAGCTTTGGCGGGAGGGCCTTAGGCGGGGAGCTGTTTTTT.

The rearrangement uses TRBV5-4 and TRBJ2-1; 8 nucleotides agree with TRBD1. The junction had 4 bases not matched to a gene; V was cut back by 2 bases and J by 6 bases. Germline assignment: CDR1 SGHNT and CDR2 YYREEE (reference sequence). CDR3 size: 14 residues. The CDR3 nucleotides are TGTGCCAGCAGCTTAGACAGGGGTGCCAATGAGCAGTTCTTC. It specifies CASSLDRGANEQFF.

The V gene is TRBV27, the J gene TRBJ1-4, with 8 bases fitting TRBD1. Trimming cost V 3 bases and J 0 bases; bases outside gene matches: 6. The V gene's germline CDR1 is MNHEY and CDR2 SMNVEV (reference sequence). CDR3 length: 17 amino acids. CDR3 protein: CASSFGQGFATNEKLFF. The CDR3 region has the DNA TGTGCCAGCAGTTTCGGACAGGGCTTTGCAACTAATGAAAAACTGTTTTTT.

The V and J genes are TRBV7-8 and TRBJ2-5; 12 positions agree with TRBD2. This CDR3 region has 17 residues. CDR1 and CDR2 (germline): SGHVS, FQNEAQ. The V segment lost 3 bases and the J segment 4 bases; nucleotides outside the gene matches: 9. The CDR3 sequence is CASSFTSGLAGGETQYF. The CDR3 DNA reads TGTGCCAGCAGCTTTACCTCGGGACTAGCGGGTGGAGAGACCCAGTACTTC.

The rearrangement links TRBV12-3 or TRBV12-4 to TRBJ2-7; TRBD2 agrees at 10 bases. V shed 5 bases, J shed 3 bases, and the junction held 1 base outside the gene matches. This CDR3 spans 13 amino acids. The CDR3 nucleotides read TGTGCCAGCAGTCGGACTAGCGGCTACGAGCAGTACTTC. Amino acids: CASSRTSGYEQYF.

In this sample, this clone is hyperexpanded. Other DNA variants within this sample encode the same CDR3. The chain recombines TRBV18 with TRBJ1-2; TRBD1 aligns across 8 bases. Trimming at V came to 2 bases and at J to 6 bases, leaving 5 bases not matched to a gene. From germline, CDR1 is KGHSH and CDR2 LQKENI. The CDR3 sequence is 14 residues long. CDR3 nucleotide sequence: TGTGCCAGCTCACCATCGGCAGGGGGCAATGGCTACACCTTC. Protein product: CASSPSAGGNGYTF.

The chain recombines TRBV5-4 with TRBJ2-7; 9 positions agree with TRBD1. The trim removed 3 bases at V and 6 bases at J, leaving 7 bases unmatched. The CDR3 length is 14 residues. Germline CDR1 SGHNT, CDR2 YYREEE (reference sequence). In nucleotides, the CDR3 is TGTGCCAGCAGCTACCGGGACAGGGTCGGCGAGCAGTACTTC. Protein product: CASSYRDRVGEQYF. Based on the CDR3 plus reference TRBV5-4 and TRBJ2-7, the full variable domain is ETGVTQSPTHLIKTRGQQVTLRCSSQSGHNTVSWYQQALGQGPQFIFQYYREEENGRGNFPPRFSGLQFPNYSSELNVNALELDDSALYLCASSYRDRVGEQYFGPGTRLTVT.